This entry lists 8 T cell receptor beta chains sequenced from one sample in a study of T cell changes during pregnancy in multiple sclerosis. Clones were sequenced by immunoSEQ multiplex PCR, and TCRdb holds only the in-frame ones, with some missing. The table shows under 100,000 clones, with approximately 90% occurring only once. Sample: peripheral blood, taken in the first trimester of pregnancy. These receptors all stem from a female donor in good health, enrolled as a control in a pregnancy study.

The chain links TRBV28 to TRBJ1-1; D gene ambiguous. Trimming stripped 6 bases from V and 4 bases from J, with 9 bases between. This CDR3 has 12 amino acids. Per germline, CDR1 MDHEN and CDR2 SYDVKM. CDR3 residues: CASRLGSTEAFF. Written as DNA, the CDR3 is TGTGCCAGCAGATTGGGGAGCACTGAAGCTTTCTTT.

This chain joins TRBV19 and TRBJ1-1, with D possibly TRBD1 on 5 matching bases. Looked up from germline, CDR1 is LNHDA and CDR2 is SQIVND (reference sequence). The CDR3 loop spans 12 amino acids. Trimming stripped 7 bases from V and 5 bases from J, with 11 bases between. This chain's CDR3 is CASTQEGTEAFF. CDR3 in DNA: TGTGCCAGTACTCAGGAGGGGACTGAAGCTTTCTTT.

This chain joins TRBV13 and TRBJ1-6, with D possibly TRBD1 on 6 matching bases. Germline CDR1 reads PRHDT; CDR2 reads FYEKMQ (reference sequence). The CDR3 length is 14 residues. V was trimmed by 5 bases and J by 7 bases, leaving 12 bases between them. The CDR3 nucleotides are TGTGCCAGCAGCCTCGACAGGCCCAATTCACCCCTCCACTTT. Its protein is CASSLDRPNSPLHF.

The chain is built from TRBV28 and TRBJ2-1; 7 bases line up with TRBD2. Germline-derived CDR1 and CDR2 are MDHEN and SYDVKM. The CDR3 spans 15 residues. V lost 6 bases and J lost 5; bases outside the gene matches: 10. The CDR3 sequence: CASSPFGGGNNEQFF. DNA for the CDR3: TGTGCCAGCAGCCCCTTTGGGGGGGGGAACAATGAGCAGTTCTTC.

This clone was recorded only once. The chain uses TRBV2 and TRBJ2-7; 8 bases fit TRBD1. The CDR3 is made up of 14 amino acids. V dropped 4 bases and J dropped 4; count of bases not matched to a gene: 6. Per the germline V gene, CDR1 is SNHLY and CDR2 is FYNNEI. In DNA form, the CDR3 reads TGTGCCAGCAGTGGGACAGGGAATATGTACGAGCAGTACTTC. This codes for CASSGTGNMYEQYF.

The chain combines TRBV19 with TRBJ2-7; 10 bases are a match to TRBD1. V lost 5 bases, J lost 2 bases, and 3 bases stayed unmatched. The CDR3 runs 14 residues. From germline, CDR1 is LNHDA and CDR2 SQIVND (reference sequence). CDR3 sequence (DNA): TGTGCCAGTAGTCTGGGACAGGGGACCTACGAGCAGTACTTC. Amino acids: CASSLGQGTYEQYF.

This rearrangement joins TRBV11-3 to TRBJ1-1; perhaps TRBD1 as D (5 bases). The germline V and J ends were trimmed by 0 bases and 6 bases, with 11 bases remaining between them. In germline, CDR1 is SGHNT, CDR2 YENEEA. This CDR3 contains 14 residues. This CDR3 is CASSLEHGGAEAFF. CDR3 coding DNA: TGTGCCAGCAGCTTAGAACATGGGGGGGCTGAAGCTTTCTTT.

The rearrangement links TRBV20-1 to TRBJ2-5; D is ambiguous. V lost 4 bases, J lost 2 bases, and 5 bases lay in between. The germline V gene encodes CDR1 DFQATT and CDR2 SNEGSKA (reference sequence). CDR3 length: 11 amino acids. CDR3 sequence: CSATRQETQYF. DNA of the CDR3: TGCAGTGCTACTAGGCAAGAGACCCAGTACTTC.